This is a list of T cell receptor beta chains from one sample in a study of shared clonotypes between healthy human individuals. TCRdb keeps only in-frame clones here, not all; method: immunoSEQ multiplex PCR. The data hold some 800,000 clones, with approximately 92% observed a single time. Sequenced sample: naive CD8+ T cells sorted from blood. The receptors here all came from a young man in good health. Both conserved end residues are part of each CDR3. The D gene is left open where the match is weak. Clone sizes are given selectively: once, few, many, or a class where the clone is expanded.

CDR3 length	clone size	D gene	V gene	J gene	CDR3 protein	CDR3 DNA
16	-	-	TRBV27	TRBJ2-7	CASSPSAGTQTYEQYF	TGTGCCAGCAGTCCCTCCGCCGGGACACAGACCTACGAGCAGTACTTC
12	few	-	TRBV7-9	TRBJ2-7	CASSLSAYEQYF	TGTGCCAGCAGCTTAAGCGCCTACGAGCAGTACTTC
18	-	TRBD1	TRBV7-9	TRBJ2-2	CASSSIRDRGRRTGELFF	TGTGCCAGCAGCTCGATCCGGGACAGGGGACGCCGTACCGGGGAGCTGTTTTTT
13	-	-	TRBV27	TRBJ2-7	CASSPGGRHEQYF	TGTGCCAGCAGCCCAGGGGGGAGGCACGAGCAGTACTTC
15	-	TRBD2	TRBV4-1	TRBJ2-1	CASSHLIFGEGEQFF	TGCGCCAGCAGCCACCTAATTTTTGGGGAGGGTGAGCAGTTCTTC
16	-	-	TRBV11-2	TRBJ1-1	CASSLLPGVMNTEAFF	TGTGCCAGCAGCTTACTTCCGGGGGTGATGAACACTGAAGCTTTCTTT
15	-	-	TRBV11-2	TRBJ2-1	CASSLAGTPNNEQFF	TGTGCCAGCAGCTTAGCAGGGACCCCAAACAATGAGCAGTTCTTC
19	-	-	TRBV19	TRBJ1-5	CASSSLGWDLLPNNQPQHF	TGTGCCAGTAGTTCCCTTGGGTGGGACCTTCTACCCAATAATCAGCCCCAGCATTTT
14	-	-	TRBV2	TRBJ2-7	CASRVFGGNYEQYF	TGTGCCAGCAGGGTATTCGGTGGGAACTACGAGCAGTACTTC
15	-	-	TRBV28	TRBJ2-7	CASTLMGTASYEQYF	TGTGCCAGCACCCTAATGGGGACCGCCTCCTACGAGCAGTACTTC
14	-	-	TRBV11-2	TRBJ2-1	CASSSDPGANEQFF	TGTGCCAGCAGCTCCGACCCGGGGGCGAATGAGCAGTTCTTC
15	-	TRBD2	TRBV11-2	TRBJ2-1	CASSRRIAGNNEQFF	TGTGCCAGCAGCCGCCGGATAGCGGGAAACAATGAGCAGTTCTTC
17	-	TRBD2	TRBV27	TRBJ2-3	CVPRTSGRPHRTDTQYF	TGTGTTCCCCGGACTAGCGGGAGGCCTCATAGGACAGATACGCAGTATTTT
16	-	-	TRBV7-9	TRBJ2-4	CASSFFPGSGKNIQYF	TGTGCCAGCAGCTTTTTTCCGGGGAGCGGCAAAAACATTCAGTACTTC
15	-	TRBD1	TRBV18	TRBJ2-3	CASSHGTGEWNTQYF	TGTGCCAGCTCACACGGGACAGGGGAATGGAATACGCAGTATTTT